These 8 T cell receptor beta chains were sequenced from one sample in a study of cytomegalovirus exposure and HLA in healthy donors. PCR involved 60 Vbeta and 13 Jbeta primers. The method was immunoSEQ multiplex PCR; TCRdb's version includes in-frame clones alone and lacks a portion of them. Its listing shows fewer than 85,000 clones. Sequenced: PBMCs. The receptors were sampled from a man aged 50 to 59 in good health and CMV-seropositive.

The rearrangement joins TRBV7-6 to TRBJ2-7; D perhaps matches TRBD2 (6 bases). Trimming removed 2 bases at V and 7 bases at J, with 18 bases between. Looked up from germline, CDR1 is SGHVS and CDR2 is FNYEAQ. The CDR3 has 15 residues. The CDR3 DNA reads as TGTGCCAGCAGCTTAACGGGAGAGCGTTCGCGTGAGCAGTACTTC. This sequence encodes CASSLTGERSREQYF.

The rearrangement joins TRBV5-4 to TRBJ1-5; the D gene is possibly TRBD1 (6 bases). Germline V gene data show CDR1 as SGHNT and CDR2 as YYREEE (reference sequence). CDR3 length: 16 residues. With 0 bases removed from V and 6 bases from J, the gap between germline ends came to 16 bases. CDR3 in DNA: TGTGCCAGCAGCTTGGGGTCACCAGGGGCCGGTCAGCCCCAGCATTTT. Protein: CASSLGSPGAGQPQHF.

The genes are TRBV7-9 and TRBJ1-2, with 10 bases aligning to TRBD1. V shed 5 bases, J shed 6 bases, and the junction held 12 bases outside the gene matches. The CDR3 loop spans 16 amino acids. CDR1 and CDR2 from the germline V gene are SEHNR and FQNEAQ (reference sequence). CDR3 sequence: CASSPATGGGLHGYTF. The CDR3 nucleotides are TGTGCCAGCAGCCCGGCGACAGGGGGCGGATTGCATGGCTACACCTTC.

V usage is TRBV15 and J usage is TRBJ2-5; 7 nucleotides agree with TRBD1. This CDR3 is 15 amino acids long. Trimming removed 2 bases from V and 3 bases from J; junction bases left unmatched: 6. The germline V gene encodes CDR1 LNHNV and CDR2 YYDKDF (reference sequence). Written as DNA, the CDR3 is TGTGCCACCAGCAGACAGGGACAGCCCAAAGAGACCCAGTACTTC. Translating gives CATSRQGQPKETQYF.

The chain carries TRBV5-1 and TRBJ1-2, with TRBD1 matching over 7 bases. Germline V CDR1 and CDR2: SGHRS, YFSETQ. This CDR3 is 14 amino acids long. Losses at the gene ends were 4 bases for V and 2 bases for J; bases not matched to a gene: 5. CDR3 nucleotides: TGCGCCAGCAGCGCCTGGGACAGCAACTATGGCTACACCTTC. It specifies CASSAWDSNYGYTF. The variable domain in full, with the rest retrieved from reference TRBV5-1 and TRBJ1-2, is KAGVTQTPRYLIKTRGQQVTLSCSPISGHRSVSWYQQTPGQGLQFLFEYFSETQRNKGNFPGRFSGRQFSNSRSEMNVSTLELGDSALYLCASSAWDSNYGYTFGSGTRLTVV.

The gene calls are TRBV19 and TRBJ1-2; the D gene is possibly TRBD1 (5 bases). Trimming took off 5 bases at V and 5 bases at J, with 18 bases between the two ends. The germline gives CDR1 LNHDA, CDR2 SQIVND (reference sequence). This CDR3 spans 15 amino acids. The CDR3 DNA is TGTGCCAGTAGTTCCCCGAGCGGGGGACTTTATGGCTACACCTTC. This sequence encodes CASSSPSGGLYGYTF.

The chain has TRBV6-6 and TRBJ2-2; no reliable D call. CDR3 length: 14 amino acids. The V end was cut by 6 bases, the J end by 0 bases, with 8 bases between. Germline assignment: CDR1 MNHNY and CDR2 SVGAGI (reference sequence). The chain's CDR3 is CASSLLTNTGELFF. CDR3 bases: TGTGCCAGCAGCCTACTCACGAACACCGGGGAGCTGTTTTTT.

J is TRBJ1-2 and V is TRBV9; possibly TRBD1 for D (6 bases). This CDR3 is 14 amino acids long. V was trimmed by 0 bases and J by 7 bases, leaving 13 bases between them. In germline, CDR1 is SGDLS, CDR2 YYNGEE. The CDR3 spells CASSVGGRLGGYTF. The CDR3 DNA sequence: TGTGCCAGCAGCGTAGGGGGGCGGTTGGGTGGCTACACCTTC. The full variable domain, in which reference TRBV9 and TRBJ1-2 provide the parts outside the CDR3, is DSGVTQTPKHLITATGQRVTLRCSPRSGDLSVYWYQQSLDQGLQFLIQYYNGEERAKGNILERFSAQQFPDLHSELNLSSLELGDSALYFCASSVGGRLGGYTFGSGTRLTVV.